This T cell receptor (beta chain) was sequenced during a study of blood T cell repertoires in COVID-19. Study details: Material from acute and convalescent COVID-19 was sourced from the United States, Italy and Spain. T cells, B-cell-depleted T cells, or PBMCs supplied cDNA or gDNA.

How the authors handled the data: Scientists estimated how many nucleated cells there were by amplifying reference gene primers. Sequenced by immunoSEQ multiplex PCR; TCRdb stores in-frame clones only, minus some. D and trimming were read from the DNA, whereas the V and J calls and clone size are those reported in that table. The profile covers 240,000 or so clones, with 75% to 85% appearing a single time and 6.5% to 9% taken by the ten largest. During active infection, Seattle patients enrolled and were then monitored through disease. From germline, CDR1 is MNHNY and CDR2 SVGAGI (reference sequence). This CDR3 contains 14 residues. The V and J ends lost 2 bases and 1 base respectively, with 8 bases between them.

This sequence originates from an elderly woman with COVID-19, enrolled during active disease. Specimen: peripheral blood. V usage is TRBV6-6 and J usage is TRBJ2-5, with TRBD1 as a possible D gene (5 bases). The CDR3, as DNA: TGTGCCAGCAGTTACCCACAGGTCCAAGAGACCCAGTACTTC. Its translation is CASSYPQVQETQYF.